In this sample, the clone carrying this T cell receptor beta chain turned up a few times. The CDR3 runs to 13 residues. Per germline, CDR1 SGHTA and CDR2 FQGNSA. The V end was cut by 2 bases, the J end by 6 bases, with 7 bases between. The data belong to a study of T cells in Graves' hyperthyroidism and ophthalmopathy. The TCR beta CDR3 regions underwent amplification using RNA transcripts as the source. The TCR CDR3 was amplified in a first-round RT-PCR using the HTBI primer set. TCRdb independently ran MiXCR on the multiplex PCR reads; one entry per CDR3 protein. This repertoire shows about 560,000 distinct CDR3 sequences, about 43% found once; its top ten account for roughly 8.2%.

The sample taken for sequencing was peripheral blood or thyroid tissue (not recorded which). The chain is built from TRBV7-2 and TRBJ2-2, with D hard to call. This sequence was found in a woman under 30 with Graves' hyperthyroidism. CDR3 DNA: TGTGCCAGCAGCTTATTCTCGGCCGGGGAGCTGTTTTTT. It specifies CASSLFSAGELFF.